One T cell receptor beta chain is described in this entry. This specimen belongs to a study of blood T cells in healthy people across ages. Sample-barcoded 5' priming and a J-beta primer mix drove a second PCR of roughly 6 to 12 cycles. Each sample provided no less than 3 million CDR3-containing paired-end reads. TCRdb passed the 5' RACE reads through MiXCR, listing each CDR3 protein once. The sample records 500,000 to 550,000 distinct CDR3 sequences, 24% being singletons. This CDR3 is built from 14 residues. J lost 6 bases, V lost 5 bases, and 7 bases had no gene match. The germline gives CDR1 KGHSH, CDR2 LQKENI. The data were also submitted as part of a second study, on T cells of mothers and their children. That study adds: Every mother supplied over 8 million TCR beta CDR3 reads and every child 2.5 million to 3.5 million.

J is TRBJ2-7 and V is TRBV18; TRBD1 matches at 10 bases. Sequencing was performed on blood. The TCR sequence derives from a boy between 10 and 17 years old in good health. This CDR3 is CASSTGTGASEQYF. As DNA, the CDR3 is TGTGCCAGCTCAACCGGGACAGGGGCTTCCGAGCAGTACTTC.